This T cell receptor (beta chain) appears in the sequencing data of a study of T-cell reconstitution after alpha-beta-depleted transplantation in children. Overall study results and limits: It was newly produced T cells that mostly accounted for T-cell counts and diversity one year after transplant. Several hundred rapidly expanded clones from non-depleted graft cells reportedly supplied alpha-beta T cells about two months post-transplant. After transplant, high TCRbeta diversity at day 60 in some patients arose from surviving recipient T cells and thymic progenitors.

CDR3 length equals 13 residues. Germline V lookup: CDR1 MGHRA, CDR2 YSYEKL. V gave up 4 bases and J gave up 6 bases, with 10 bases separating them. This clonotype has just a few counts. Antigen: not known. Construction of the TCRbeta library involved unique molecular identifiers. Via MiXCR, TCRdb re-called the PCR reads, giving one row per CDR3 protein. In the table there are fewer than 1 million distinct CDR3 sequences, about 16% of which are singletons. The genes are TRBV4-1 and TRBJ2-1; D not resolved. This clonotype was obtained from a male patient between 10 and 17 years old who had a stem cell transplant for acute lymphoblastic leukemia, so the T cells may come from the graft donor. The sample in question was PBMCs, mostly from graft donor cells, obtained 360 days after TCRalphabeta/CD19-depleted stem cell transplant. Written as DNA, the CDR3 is TGCGCCAGCAGCCCCATAATGAGCAATGAGCAGTTCTTC. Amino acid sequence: CASSPIMSNEQFF.